This is a list of T cell receptor beta chains from one sample in a study of T cell repertoires in cytomegalovirus infection. TCRdb reprocessed the reads with MiXCR, giving one entry per CDR3 protein. The sample includes 40,000 to 55,000 distinct CDR3 sequences, about a fifth of them seen just once. Antigens for these TCRs are unknown. The source was CD8+ T cells from cultured PBMCs, collected from culture after CMV antigen stimulation. The receptors were sampled from a human donor in good health (CMV status not recorded). Some clones in this sample may be carry-over from other donors' samples. CDR3s include the opening cysteine and the closing phenylalanine or tryptophan. A D gene is named only where the DNA matches it firmly. Clone size is stated in some rows and not others, as once, few, many or a class when expanded.

clone_size d_call j_call v_call cdr3_nt cdr3_aa
once TRBD2 TRBJ2-3 TRBV7-6 TGTGCCAGCACCGGAGTCGCGGGAGGTCGCACAGATACGCAGTATTTT CASTGVAGGRTDTQYF
NA NA TRBJ1-5 TRBV7-2 TGTGCCAGCAGCTCCAGCCAGGGAAGCAATCAGCCCCAGCATTTT CASSSSQGSNQPQHF
few NA TRBJ1-5 TRBV6-1 TGTGCCAGCAGTTACATAGACAATCAGCCCCAGCATTTT CASSYIDNQPQHF
NA TRBD1 TRBJ1-1 TRBV10-2 TGCGCCAGCAGTGAGTCGACAGGGGGGAACACTGAAGCTTTCTTT CASSESTGGNTEAFF
few NA TRBJ2-5 TRBV7-9 TGTGCCAGCAGCCCGCCCGACCCGGGACTGCAAGAGACCCAGTACTTC CASSPPDPGLQETQYF
few TRBD1 TRBJ2-2 TRBV28 TGTGCCAGCAGTTGGACAGGGTGGGAAGGGGAGCTGTTTTTT CASSWTGWEGELFF
NA NA TRBJ1-1 TRBV10-3 TGTGCCATCAGTGGTTCGTGGACATTGAACACTGAAGCTTTCTTT CAISGSWTLNTEAFF
NA TRBD2 TRBJ2-5 TRBV24-1 TGTGCCACCAGTGAGGGGACTAGCGACCGTCGGTTGGAGACCCAGTACTTC CATSEGTSDRRLETQYF
NA TRBD2 TRBJ2-7 TRBV7-8 TGTGCCAGCAGCTTAGTGGGAGGGCCGGCCTACGAGCAGTACTTC CASSLVGGPAYEQYF
NA TRBD1 TRBJ2-3 TRBV7-9 TGTGCCAGCAGCAATCGTGATCAGGGGGCAACAGATACGCAGTATTTT CASSNRDQGATDTQYF
few NA TRBJ2-7 TRBV6-6 TGTGCCAGCAGCCGCCCGAGTGATGGGAGGGGGGAGCAGTACTTC CASSRPSDGRGEQYF
few NA TRBJ2-7 TRBV11-2 TGTGCCAGCAGCTTAGATCAGCTAGTTGGCCACGAGCAGTACTTC CASSLDQLVGHEQYF
NA NA TRBJ1-6 TRBV7-8 TGTGCCAGCAGCTTGGCTGGGGGGGCGCAGAGCTCCTATAATTCACCCCTCCACTTT CASSLAGGAQSSYNSPLHF
many NA TRBJ2-7 TRBV3-1 TGTGCCAGCAGCCCCGGGAGCAGGTGGTACGAGCAGTACTTC CASSPGSRWYEQYF
NA TRBD1 TRBJ1-6 TRBV28 TGTGCCAGCAGCTGGACAGGCAATTCACCCCTCCACTTT CASSWTGNSPLHF
NA NA TRBJ2-5 TRBV6-8 TGTGCCAGCAGTTATTTCAGGGGGAGGCAAGAGACCCAGTACTTC CASSYFRGRQETQYF
few NA TRBJ2-1 TRBV7-3 TGTGCCAGCAGCTCTACAGGCTACAATGAGCAGTTCTTC CASSSTGYNEQFF